What follows are 27 T cell receptor beta chains derived from one specimen sequenced in a study of cytomegalovirus exposure and HLA in healthy donors (dated by TCRdb to about 2017). Receptor amplification or capture employed the immunoSEQ multiplex PCR assay. For the multiplex PCR, a mixture combining 60 forward primers for TCR Vbeta segments and 13 reverse primers for TCR Jbeta segments was used. This immuneACCESS table, as held by TCRdb, lists in-frame sequences with V and J called but not all clones. Of the missing ones, under half trace to an unresolved V gene in checked studies; the others have no known cause. This sample comprises about 120,000 clones, 70% to 80% of them detected only once. The top ten constitute roughly 12% of the sample. Sequenced input: PBMCs. The receptors come from a woman between 50 and 59 years old in good health and CMV-seropositive.

This chain connects TRBV6-4 to TRBJ2-3, with no clear D. Germline CDR1 is MRHNA and CDR2 is SNTAGT. Trimming removed 3 bases from V and 3 bases from J, with 19 bases in between. CDR3 length: 17 amino acids. The CDR3 protein is CASSEGDLAVWTDTQYF. CDR3 DNA sequence: TGTGCCAGCAGTGAAGGTGATTTAGCCGTATGGACAGATACGCAGTATTTT.

The CDR3 spells CASSIYRPAGANTEAFF. The CDR3 nucleotides are TGTGCCAGTAGTATATATCGGCCCGCAGGGGCCAACACTGAAGCTTTCTTT. The chain is built from TRBV19 and TRBJ1-1; tentative D call: TRBD1 (6 bases). Trimming removed 2 bases at V and 2 bases at J, with 18 bases between. The germline CDR1 and CDR2 sequences are LNHDA and SQIVND (reference sequence). This CDR3 comprises 17 residues.

The chain employs TRBV11-2 and TRBJ1-2, with a tentative D call TRBD1 (6 bases). V lost 1 base to trimming and J lost 4 bases, with 10 bases between them. The CDR3 extends over 14 amino acids. Germline V gene lookup returns CDR1 SGHAT and CDR2 FQNNGV. CDR3 nucleotide sequence: TGTGCCAGCAGCTTAGCACAGGGAACCTATGGCTACACCTTC. This codes for CASSLAQGTYGYTF. Together with reference TRBV11-2 and TRBJ1-2, the CDR3 gives the full variable domain: EAGVAQSPRYKIIEKRQSVAFWCNPISGHATLYWYQQILGQGPKLLIQFQNNGVVDDSQLPKDRFSAERLKGVDSTLKIQPAKLEDSAVYLCASSLAQGTYGYTFGSGTRLTVV.

The chain links TRBV5-5 to TRBJ1-6; possible D gene TRBD1, 6 bases. CDR1 is SGHKS, CDR2 YYEKEE, per germline (reference sequence). The CDR3 length is 17 residues. The ends were cut back, 4 bases at V and 9 bases at J, with 23 bases in the middle. CDR3 in DNA: TGTGCCAGCAGCCGAGGTTTGCATGGGGGGGCCTCTTCACCCCTCCACTTT. As protein: CASSRGLHGGASSPLHF.

This clone was observed a single time. The chain employs TRBV11-2 and TRBJ2-7; D perhaps matches TRBD2 (5 bases). Trimming took 1 base from V and 5 from J, leaving 9 bases between them. The germline CDR1 and CDR2 sequences are SGHAT and FQNNGV. The CDR3 contains 13 residues. CDR3 amino acids: CASSLGSGNEQYF. The CDR3 DNA reads TGTGCCAGCAGCTTAGGCTCCGGGAACGAGCAGTACTTC.

The rearrangement joins TRBV4-3 to TRBJ1-3, with D unclear. The CDR3 has 16 amino acids. Germline loops: CDR1 LGHNA, CDR2 YSLEER. Between the trimmed V and J ends, which lost 0 bases and 4 bases, there was a span of 13 bases. The chain's CDR3 is CASSQDINSLGNTIYF. Written as DNA, the CDR3 is TGCGCCAGCAGCCAAGATATCAACAGCCTAGGAAACACCATATATTTT.

V and J are TRBV5-4 and TRBJ1-1; D is undetermined. The germline V and J ends were trimmed by 4 bases and 1 base, with 11 bases remaining between them. Germline CDR1 reads SGHNT; CDR2 reads YYREEE (reference sequence). The CDR3 contains 14 residues. Here the CDR3 reads CASSPKTGNTEAFF. CDR3 coding DNA: TGTGCCAGCAGCCCCAAGACGGGGAACACTGAAGCTTTCTTT.

The V and J genes are TRBV5-1 and TRBJ2-1, with D possibly being TRBD2 (6 bases). V lost 4 bases, J lost 3 bases, and 11 bases lay in between. The CDR3 has 14 residues. Germline V gene data show CDR1 as SGHRS and CDR2 as YFSETQ. The CDR3 loop reads CASSTAGNYNEQFF. CDR3 DNA sequence: TGCGCCAGCAGCACAGCGGGCAACTACAATGAGCAGTTCTTC.

CDR3 nucleotides: TGCGCCAGCAGCTTGGGCACGGGGGAGGTAGATGGCTACACCTTC. It translates to CASSLGTGEVDGYTF. This chain connects TRBV5-1 to TRBJ1-2; TRBD1 might be the D (5 bases). The V gene's germline CDR1 is SGHRS and CDR2 YFSETQ. The CDR3 extends over 15 amino acids. Trimming cost V 0 bases and J 6 bases, with 15 bases left between them.

The genes are TRBV28 and TRBJ2-3; D ambiguous. This CDR3 has 14 residues. V was shortened by 4 bases and J by 2 bases, with 10 bases between the two germline ends. Germline CDR1 reads MDHEN; CDR2 reads SYDVKM. In DNA form, the CDR3 reads TGTGCCAGCAGTTATCATATACTCACAGATACGCAGTATTTT. This codes for CASSYHILTDTQYF.

This sequence joins TRBV28 and TRBJ1-5; TRBD1 matches 8 bases. After removal of 8 bases from V and 7 bases from J, the junction contained 4 bases not matched to a gene. The CDR3 has 12 residues. Germline V gene lookup returns CDR1 MDHEN and CDR2 SYDVKM. CDR3 loop: CASGQGRQPQHF. Written as DNA, the CDR3 is TGTGCCAGCGGACAGGGACGGCAGCCCCAGCATTTT.

This clone is a singleton in its sample. The CDR3 ends on some other residue instead of the conserved phenylalanine or tryptophan, so this is likely a read error. V usage is TRBV7-7 and J usage is TRBJ2-3; D assignment may be TRBD1 or TRBD2 (5 bases each). Germline loops: CDR1 SSHAT, CDR2 FNYEAQ (reference sequence). The CDR3 loop spans 14 amino acids. V lost 1 base and J lost 2, with 7 bases in between. The CDR3 sequence: CASSLGGDTDTQYV. CDR3 nucleotides: TGTGCCAGCAGCTTAGGAGGGGACACAGATACGCAGTATGTT.

The rearrangement joins TRBV29-1 to TRBJ1-2; a weak D match, TRBD1 (6 bases). V was pared by 3 bases and J by 4 bases, with 12 bases between. The CDR3 is made up of 13 amino acids. Germline-derived CDR1 and CDR2 are SQVTM and ANQGSEA. This chain's CDR3 is CSVEGDTTYGYTF. The CDR3 DNA follows: TGCAGCGTTGAGGGGGACACCACCTATGGCTACACCTTC.

The V call is TRBV10-3, the J call TRBJ2-3, with 10 bases lining up with TRBD1. Germline V gives CDR1 ENHRY, CDR2 SYGVKD. This CDR3 spans 19 amino acids. The J segment lost 2 bases and the V segment lost 6 bases, leaving 17 bases of the junction unmatched. CDR3 nucleotide sequence: TGTGCCATCAGGCCGGGACAGGGGTCGGTACAAGCCCCCACAGATACGCAGTATTTT. Residues: CAIRPGQGSVQAPTDTQYF.

The rearrangement links TRBV6-6 to TRBJ1-1; 9 bases line up with TRBD1. Germline V gene data show CDR1 as MNHNY and CDR2 as SVGAGI (reference sequence). V was pared by 6 bases and J by 7 bases, with 12 bases of the junction left unmatched. The CDR3 is 15 amino acids. The CDR3 nucleotides read TGTGCCAGCAGCCATGACGGGACAGGGAGGGGTGAAGCTTTCTTT. Residues: CASSHDGTGRGEAFF.

This clone was observed once. The V and J genes are TRBV6-1 and TRBJ1-2; 8 bases agree with TRBD1. The ends lost 5 bases at V and 3 bases at J; junction bases unmatched: 8. This CDR3 contains 15 residues. From germline, CDR1 is MNHNS and CDR2 SASEGT. The CDR3 DNA reads TGTGCCAGCAGTAAAGACAGGGGCATCGACTATGGCTACACCTTC. Its translation: CASSKDRGIDYGYTF.

With regard to this clone: A junction end diverges from the germline sequence, so it may reflect a read error. This chain joins TRBV10-1 and TRBJ1-2, with 9 nucleotides matching TRBD1. CDR1 is WNHNN, CDR2 SYGVQD, per germline (reference sequence). The CDR3 sequence is 13 residues long. CDR3 amino acids: CASSPNRQGGCTF. CDR3 coding DNA: TGCGCCAGCAGTCCGAACCGACAGGGGGGCTGCACCTTC.

The chain combines TRBV6-6 with TRBJ1-4; 7 positions match TRBD1. The J segment lost 4 bases and the V segment lost 4 bases, leaving 6 bases of the junction unmatched. This CDR3 is 15 amino acids long. CDR1 and CDR2 from the germline V gene are MNHNY and SVGAGI (reference sequence). In DNA form, the CDR3 reads TGTGCCAGCAGTTGGAACAGGGGAGTTAATGAAAAACTGTTTTTT. Protein sequence: CASSWNRGVNEKLFF.

V gene TRBV5-1 combines with J gene TRBJ1-1, with D perhaps matching TRBD1 (6 bases). Trimming took 3 bases from V and 0 from J, leaving 6 bases between them. Per the germline V gene, CDR1 is SGHRS and CDR2 is YFSETQ. The CDR3 contains 13 residues. The CDR3 loop is CASSWGLNTEAFF. The CDR3 DNA reads as TGCGCCAGCAGCTGGGGGCTGAACACTGAAGCTTTCTTT.

This clone was seen just once. The chain combines TRBV5-1 with TRBJ1-2; D unresolved. Germline V gives CDR1 SGHRS, CDR2 YFSETQ. The ends were cut back, 0 bases at V and 5 bases at J, with 11 bases in the middle. The CDR3 runs to 14 residues. The CDR3, as DNA: TGCGCCAGCAGCTTGGAAAAAGTGGAGTATGGCTACACCTTC. It specifies CASSLEKVEYGYTF.

CDR3 in DNA: TGTGCCAGCAGCCAAGATACAGTAGCGGGAGTGAACTACGAGCAGTACTTC. Residues: CASSQDTVAGVNYEQYF. The J gene is TRBJ2-7, the V gene TRBV4-2; 9 bases are a match to TRBD2. The germline V gene encodes CDR1 LGHNA and CDR2 YNFKEQ. J lost 3 bases, V lost 0 bases, and 9 bases had no gene match. The CDR3 consists of 17 residues.

The chain combines TRBV29-1 with TRBJ2-2, with a weak D call TRBD1 (6 bases). This CDR3 contains 12 residues. Germline V gives CDR1 SQVTM, CDR2 ANQGSEA. Trimming cost V 5 bases and J 6 bases, with 10 bases left between them. The CDR3 coding sequence is TGCAGCGTTTGGCCAGGGGCCGGGGAGCTGTTTTTT. It codes for CSVWPGAGELFF.

CDR3 DNA: TGTGCCAGCAGCCAAGGAGGGCACTACGAGCAGTACTTC. Translated: CASSQGGHYEQYF. The chain combines TRBV4-2 with TRBJ2-7, with TRBD2 as a possible D gene (5 bases). The CDR3 covers 13 residues. The V and J ends lost 1 base and 3 bases respectively, with 7 bases between them. Germline CDR1 LGHNA, CDR2 YNFKEQ.

Only a few counts were recorded for this clone. The V and J genes are TRBV10-3 and TRBJ1-1; TRBD1 is a possible D gene (5 bases). Deletions cut 10 bases from V and 0 bases from J, with 9 bases between. Germline values: CDR1 ENHRY, CDR2 SYGVKD. The CDR3 consists of 12 residues. The CDR3 protein is CATRRVNTEAFF. The DNA for the CDR3 is TGTGCCACCCGCAGGGTGAACACTGAAGCTTTCTTT.

The chain couples TRBV9 to TRBJ1-2; D call uncertain. This CDR3 is built from 15 residues. Germline CDR1 and CDR2: SGDLS and YYNGEE. Trimming shortened V by 2 bases and J by 0 bases, and 11 bases separated the two germline ends. The CDR3 loop reads CASSVEASANYGYTF. The DNA for the CDR3 is TGTGCCAGCAGCGTTGAGGCAAGCGCTAACTATGGCTACACCTTC.

The chain links TRBV6-4 to TRBJ1-6; TRBD1 agrees at 8 bases. Germline-derived CDR1 and CDR2 are MRHNA and SNTAGT. The CDR3 consists of 16 residues. The junction had 8 bases not matched to a gene; V was cut back by 0 bases and J by 10 bases. CDR3 protein: CASSDSIWTGTSPLHF. In DNA, the CDR3 is TGTGCCAGCAGTGACTCGATCTGGACAGGGACGTCACCCCTCCACTTT.

This chain joins TRBV9 and TRBJ1-1; 7 bases match TRBD1. The CDR3 is 13 amino acids. CDR1 and CDR2 from the germline V gene are SGDLS and YYNGEE. V gave up 5 bases and J gave up 3 bases; unmatched junction bases: 4. The chain's CDR3 is CASRRQGDTEAFF. The CDR3 nucleotides are TGTGCCAGCAGACGACAGGGTGACACTGAAGCTTTCTTT.